Listed here is a single T cell receptor (beta chain). The antigen is unknown. TCRdb reanalysed the 5' RACE reads using MiXCR and keeps one entry per CDR3 protein. Of some 240,000 distinct CDR3 sequences in the sample, approximately 3.8% are singletons; the top ten hold around 19%. This entry belongs to a study of T cells after yellow fever vaccination. Points from the study as a whole: CD4 and CD8 compartments shared a small share of clonotypes.

This sequence originates from a man between 18 and 29 years old who received the YFV17D yellow fever vaccine. The sequencing here drew on PBMCs, taken 15 days after the yellow fever booster vaccination.

In DNA form, the CDR3 reads TGTGCCACCAGTGACCCTGGACAGGCCACAGATACGCAGTATTTT. Amino acid sequence: CATSDPGQATDTQYF. J is TRBJ2-3 and V is TRBV24-1, with TRBD1 matching over 7 bases. The CDR3 is 15 residues long. V dropped 4 bases and J dropped 2; count of bases not matched to a gene: 5. From germline, CDR1 is KGHDR and CDR2 SFDVKD.